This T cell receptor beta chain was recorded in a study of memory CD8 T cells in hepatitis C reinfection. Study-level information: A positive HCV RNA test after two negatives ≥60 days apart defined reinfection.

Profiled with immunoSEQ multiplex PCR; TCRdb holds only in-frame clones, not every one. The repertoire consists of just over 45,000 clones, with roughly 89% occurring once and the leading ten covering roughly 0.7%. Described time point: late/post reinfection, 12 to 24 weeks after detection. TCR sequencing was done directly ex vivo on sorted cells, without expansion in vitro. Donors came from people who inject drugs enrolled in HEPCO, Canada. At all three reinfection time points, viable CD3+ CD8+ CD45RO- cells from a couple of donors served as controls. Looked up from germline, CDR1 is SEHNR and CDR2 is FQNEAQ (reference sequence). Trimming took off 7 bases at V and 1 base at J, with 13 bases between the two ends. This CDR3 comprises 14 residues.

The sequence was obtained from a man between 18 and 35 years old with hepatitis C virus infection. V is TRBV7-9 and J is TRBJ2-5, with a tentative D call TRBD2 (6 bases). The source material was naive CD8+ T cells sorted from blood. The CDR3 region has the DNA TGTGCCAGCATCAGGCGGGGCGGCCAAGAGACCCAGTACTTC. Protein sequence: CASIRRGGQETQYF.